Sequencing of this T cell receptor beta chain was carried out in a study of cytomegalovirus exposure and HLA in healthy donors. It was with 60 Vbeta and 13 Jbeta primers that the PCR ran. Here immunoSEQ multiplex PCR was the method, and the copy in TCRdb shows in-frame clones only, minus some. The repertoire consists of roughly 100,000 clones, with over 80% occurring once and the leading ten covering approximately 2.4%. As concerns this clone: Antigen: not known.

Points from the study as a whole: A prior analysis recorded that most TCR beta V segments were productive about 90% or about 30% of the time. There were about 160 TCR beta chains listed as cytomegalovirus-associated.

The CDR3 has 17 amino acids. Trimming stripped 6 bases from V and 1 base from J, with 22 bases between. CDR1 is SGHAT, CDR2 FQNNGV, per germline. Unrecorded immune exposure was likely among donors, who were nominally healthy when sampled. Sequenced material: PBMCs. The receptor was isolated from a man aged 35 to 55 in good health and CMV-seronegative. The rearrangement uses TRBV11-2 and TRBJ2-7; D may be TRBD1 (7 bases). CDR3 protein: CASRLSWRGTASYEQYF. In nucleotides, the CDR3 is TGTGCCAGCAGACTTAGTTGGAGGGGGACAGCTTCCTACGAGCAGTACTTC. Complete variable domain (other parts from reference TRBV11-2 and TRBJ2-7): EAGVAQSPRYKIIEKRQSVAFWCNPISGHATLYWYQQILGQGPKLLIQFQNNGVVDDSQLPKDRFSAERLKGVDSTLKIQPAKLEDSAVYLCASRLSWRGTASYEQYFGPGTRLTVT.